This T cell receptor beta chain was documented in a study of blood T cells in healthy people across ages. Overall study: About one barcoded beta molecule per two T cells was captured by template switching.

The ends were cut back, 2 bases at V and 1 base at J, with 6 bases in the middle. CDR3 length: 13 residues. This clonotype has a handful of counts. Per sample, at least 6 micrograms of total RNA were extracted. Then a second PCR, running about 6 to 11 cycles, was carried out with a sample-barcoded 5' primer and a J-beta primer mix. TCRdb re-called the 5' RACE reads through MiXCR, storing one row per CDR3 protein. The data contain over a million distinct CDR3 sequences, 20% to 25% of them singletons. These data are also associated with another study on T cells of mothers and their children.

The receptor's source is a girl aged 2 to 9 in good health. The sample was blood. The chain is built from TRBV12-3 or TRBV12-4 and TRBJ2-7; D not certain. The CDR3: CASSLYQSYEQYF. For the CDR3, the DNA is TGTGCCAGCAGTTTATACCAATCCTACGAGCAGTACTTC.